This T cell receptor (beta chain) was profiled in a study of blood T cell repertoires in COVID-19. Study as a whole: The samples span acute and convalescent COVID-19 from the United States, Italy and Spain. Nucleic acid was either cDNA or gDNA, and it came from T cells, B-cell-depleted T cells, or PBMCs.

Trimming pared 0 bases from V and 0 bases from J, leaving 8 bases between. The germline gives CDR1 LGHNA, CDR2 YSLEER. There are 16 residues in the CDR3. In the original analysis: Counts of nucleated cells, estimated from reference gene primer amplification, were obtained. The assay was immunoSEQ multiplex PCR, and TCRdb's table has in-frame clones only and misses some. V, J and clone size derive from that table, while D and trimming were established from the DNA sequence. Here the sample spans about 62,000 clones, 70% to 90% being singletons. V usage is TRBV4-3 and J usage is TRBJ2-2; tentatively, D is TRBD2 (6 bases). What was sequenced was peripheral blood. This receptor was identified in a human donor in a cohort sampled during active COVID-19. The CDR3 coding sequence is TGCGCCAGCAGCCAAGATCGCGGGGCGAACACCGGGGAGCTGTTTTTT. This gives the protein CASSQDRGANTGELFF.